This T cell receptor (beta chain) was profiled in a study of blood T cells in healthy people across ages. Sample-barcoded 5' priming and a J-beta primer mix drove a second PCR of about 7 to 12 cycles. A single record per CDR3 protein comes from TCRdb applying MiXCR to the 5' RACE reads. Found here are around 1.5 million distinct CDR3 sequences, 42% of them singletons; the top ten hold roughly 8.2%. This clonotype has more than one count but fewer than ten. The CDR3 runs to 16 residues. Losses at the gene ends were 3 bases for V and 5 bases for J; bases not matched to a gene: 9. Germline V gene data show CDR1 as MNHNS and CDR2 as SASEGT.

The chain has TRBV6-1 and TRBJ2-5; 10 bases map to TRBD2. Sequencing input: blood. The receptor was derived from a woman aged 18-29 years in good health. The CDR3 DNA is TGTGCCAGCAGTGATTCCACTAGCGGGACCTGGGAGACCCAGTACTTC. It translates to CASSDSTSGTWETQYF.